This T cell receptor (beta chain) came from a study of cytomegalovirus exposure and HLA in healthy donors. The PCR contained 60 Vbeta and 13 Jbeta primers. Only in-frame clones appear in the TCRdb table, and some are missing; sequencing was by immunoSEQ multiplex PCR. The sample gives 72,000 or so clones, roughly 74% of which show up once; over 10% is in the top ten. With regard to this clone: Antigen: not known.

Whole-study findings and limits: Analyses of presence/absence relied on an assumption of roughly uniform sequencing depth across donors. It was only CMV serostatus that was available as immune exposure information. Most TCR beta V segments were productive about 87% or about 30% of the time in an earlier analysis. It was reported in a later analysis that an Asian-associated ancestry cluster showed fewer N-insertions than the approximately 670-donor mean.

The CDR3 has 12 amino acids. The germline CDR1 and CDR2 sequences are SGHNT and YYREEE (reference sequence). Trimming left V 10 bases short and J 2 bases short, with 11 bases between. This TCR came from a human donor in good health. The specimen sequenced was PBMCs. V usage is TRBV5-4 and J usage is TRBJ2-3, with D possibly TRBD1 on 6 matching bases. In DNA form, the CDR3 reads TGTGCCGGGGGCAGGCCCACAGATACGCAGTATTTT. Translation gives CAGGRPTDTQYF.